The source of this T cell receptor beta chain is a study of blood T cell repertoires in COVID-19. Study-wide context: Acute and convalescent COVID-19 samples came from the United States, Italy and Spain.

V lost 6 bases and J lost 7, with 15 bases in between. Germline V gene sequence: CDR1 SNHLY, CDR2 FYNNEI. CDR3 size: 14 residues. The protocol was immunoSEQ multiplex PCR, while the TCRdb copy is restricted to in-frame clones and leaves out a portion. The sample has a few hundred thousand clones; nearly 90% are singletons. Participant reports of clinical history set cohort assignment. The chain has TRBV2 and TRBJ2-2, with a possible D match to TRBD1 (6 bases). Source material: PBMCs or T cells enriched from blood (not recorded which). The clonotype originates from a man aged 30-40 years who had been exposed to COVID-19. CDR3 protein: CASSVGQLFGELFF. The CDR3 bases are TGTGCCAGCAGCGTAGGACAGTTATTCGGGGAGCTGTTTTTT.